The 32 T cell receptor beta chains given below trace back to one sample, sequenced in a study of cytomegalovirus exposure and HLA in healthy donors. A multiplex PCR was run with 60 Vbeta primers and 13 Jbeta primers. Produced via immunoSEQ multiplex PCR; TCRdb's table is partial and in-frame only. This table holds 150,000 to 200,000 clones, about 70% found once. The sample comprised PBMCs. The receptors originated from a woman aged 25-40 years in good health and CMV-seronegative.

This clone was counted a few times. This sequence joins TRBV5-4 and TRBJ1-2, with 8 bases identical to TRBD1. There are 15 residues in the CDR3. Trimming cost V 4 bases and J 4 bases; bases outside gene matches: 9. The germline CDR1 and CDR2 sequences are SGHNT and YYREEE (reference sequence). Here the CDR3 DNA reads TGTGCCAGCAGCCCCAGGACAGGGATGATCTATGGCTACACCTTC. Translating gives CASSPRTGMIYGYTF.

The genes are TRBV9 and TRBJ2-1, with 7 bases fitting TRBD2. This CDR3 is built from 14 residues. V was clipped by 2 bases and J by 5 bases; unmatched bases: 4. The germline V gene encodes CDR1 SGDLS and CDR2 YYNGEE. CDR3 coding DNA: TGTGCCAGCAGCGTTGACGGACTAGACAATGAGCAGTTCTTC. Encoded protein: CASSVDGLDNEQFF.

The chain combines TRBV19 with TRBJ2-1; 7 bases map to TRBD2. CDR1 LNHDA and CDR2 SQIVND come from the germline V gene (reference sequence). V lost 3 bases, J lost 6 bases, and 5 bases stayed unmatched. The CDR3 is 14 amino acids. CDR3 protein: CASSILLAGNEQFF. The CDR3 DNA is TGTGCCAGTAGTATTCTTTTAGCGGGCAATGAGCAGTTCTTC. Full variable domain (remainder filled in from reference TRBV19 and TRBJ2-1): DGGITQSPKYLFRKEGQNVTLSCEQNLNHDAMYWYRQDPGQGLRLIYYSQIVNDFQKGDIAEGYSVSREKKESFPLTVTSAQKNPTAFYLCASSILLAGNEQFFGPGTRLTVL.

The chain couples TRBV2 to TRBJ1-4; 11 positions agree with TRBD1. V was pared by 8 bases and J by 7 bases, with 9 bases of the junction left unmatched. CDR1 and CDR2 (germline): SNHLY, FYNNEI. This CDR3 comprises 15 residues. For the CDR3, the DNA is TGTGCCAGCGGACAGGGGGCGAGGGACAGTGAAAAACTGTTTTTT. This codes for CASGQGARDSEKLFF.

This chain links TRBV7-2 with TRBJ2-7; tentatively, D is TRBD1 (8 bases). Trimming removed 5 bases at V and 1 base at J, with 12 bases between. Germline V gene lookup returns CDR1 SGHTA and CDR2 FQGNSA. CDR3 size: 14 residues. DNA for the CDR3: TGTGCCAGCAGCGGACAGGGAGGGTCCTACGAGCAGTACTTC. Translated: CASSGQGGSYEQYF.

The V call is TRBV27, the J call TRBJ2-7, with D possibly being TRBD1 (5 bases). Germline V gives CDR1 MNHEY, CDR2 SMNVEV (reference sequence). The CDR3 extends over 11 amino acids. Trimming took off 6 bases at V and 4 bases at J, with 7 bases between the two ends. The CDR3 sequence is CASRGDYEQYF. In DNA, the CDR3 is TGTGCCAGCAGAGGGGATTACGAGCAGTACTTC.

V usage is TRBV9 and J usage is TRBJ1-4; D uncertain. Germline V gene sequence: CDR1 SGDLS, CDR2 YYNGEE. V gave up 4 bases and J gave up 3 bases, with 16 bases separating them. This CDR3 region has 16 residues. The DNA for the CDR3 is TGTGCCAGCAGCACGAGAGCGGGTCGGGCTAATGAAAAACTGTTTTTT. Translation gives CASSTRAGRANEKLFF.

The rearrangement links TRBV6-5 to TRBJ2-3, with 11 bases matching TRBD1. V trimming: 0 bases; J trimming: 4 bases; junction bases outside the gene matches: 3. The CDR3 is made up of 16 amino acids. The germline V gene encodes CDR1 MNHEY and CDR2 SVGAGI. The CDR3 spells CASSYSGQGASDTQYF. DNA of the CDR3: TGTGCCAGCAGTTACTCAGGACAGGGGGCTTCAGATACGCAGTATTTT.

This clone occurred once. The rearrangement joins TRBV11-2 to TRBJ2-7, with 8 bases aligning to TRBD2. CDR3 length equals 15 residues. The trim removed 0 bases at V and 2 bases at J, leaving 3 bases unmatched. The germline V gene has CDR1 SGHAT and CDR2 FQNNGV. The CDR3 coding sequence is TGTGCCAGCAGCTTAGATCGGGGGGGAGCCTACGAGCAGTACTTC. This codes for CASSLDRGGAYEQYF.

The gene calls are TRBV27 and TRBJ1-2; the D gene is possibly TRBD1 (6 bases). Trimming stripped 4 bases from V and 8 bases from J, with 14 bases between. Germline V CDR1 and CDR2: MNHEY, SMNVEV (reference sequence). This CDR3 has 13 residues. CDR3 protein: CASSSRQDGGYTF. The CDR3 bases are TGTGCCAGCAGTTCAAGACAGGACGGCGGCTACACCTTC.

The chain combines TRBV5-1 with TRBJ1-2; D gene unclear. The CDR3 runs 15 residues. V shed 1 base and J shed 3 bases, with 13 bases lying between them. Per the germline V gene, CDR1 is SGHRS and CDR2 is YFSETQ. The CDR3: CASSLNPLGDYGYTF. The CDR3 DNA is TGCGCCAGCAGCTTGAACCCCTTGGGAGACTATGGCTACACCTTC.

CDR3 nucleotide sequence: TGTGCCAGCAGTGAAGCGCAACGGGACAGGGCGGGGGGCTACACCTTC. Protein product: CASSEAQRDRAGGYTF. This chain connects TRBV2 to TRBJ1-2; TRBD1 matches 9 bases. The germline gives CDR1 SNHLY, CDR2 FYNNEI. The J segment lost 8 bases and the V segment lost 0 bases, leaving 10 bases of the junction unmatched. This CDR3 spans 16 amino acids. The full variable domain, with the rest looked up from reference TRBV2 and TRBJ1-2, is EPEVTQTPSHQVTQMGQEVILRCVPISNHLYFYWYRQILGQKVEFLVSFYNNEISEKSEIFDDQFSVERPDGSNFTLKIRSTKLEDSAMYFCASSEAQRDRAGGYTFGSGTRLTVV.

This clone was observed a single time. This sequence joins TRBV7-9 and TRBJ1-2, with a possible D match to TRBD1 (5 bases). Trimming left V 1 base short and J 0 bases short, with 12 bases between. From germline, CDR1 is SEHNR and CDR2 FQNEAQ (reference sequence). The CDR3 has 16 amino acids. The CDR3 nucleotides read TGTGCCAGCAGCTTAGTTCTGACAGCGACTAACTATGGCTACACCTTC. Its protein product is CASSLVLTATNYGYTF.

This clone was counted a single time. The rearrangement uses TRBV9 and TRBJ2-1, with a tentative D call TRBD1 (6 bases). Trimming removed 2 bases from V and 3 bases from J, with 12 bases in between. From germline, CDR1 is SGDLS and CDR2 YYNGEE. The CDR3 is 15 amino acids. The CDR3 bases are TGTGCCAGCAGCGTGAGGGGGACACTCTACAATGAGCAGTTCTTC. This gives the protein CASSVRGTLYNEQFF.

This sequence joins TRBV7-2 and TRBJ2-7; a possible D gene is TRBD1 (6 bases). The CDR3 extends over 13 amino acids. Germline lookup yields CDR1 SGHTA and CDR2 FQGNSA. Trimming removed 6 bases at V and 6 bases at J, with 15 bases between. The CDR3 loop is CASSEQGSGEQYF. CDR3 in DNA: TGTGCCAGCAGTGAACAGGGTTCTGGCGAGCAGTACTTC.

V usage is TRBV19 and J usage is TRBJ1-5; 7 bases fit TRBD1. This CDR3 is built from 15 residues. Trimming removed 7 bases from V and 7 bases from J; junction bases left unmatched: 13. Germline assignment: CDR1 LNHDA and CDR2 SQIVND (reference sequence). CDR3 sequence: CASTIGRQGGQPQHF. The CDR3 DNA reads TGTGCCAGTACTATTGGTCGACAGGGTGGGCAGCCCCAGCATTTT.

The chain combines TRBV30 with TRBJ2-1; maybe TRBD2 (7 bases). There are 13 residues in the CDR3. V lost 3 bases and J 4 bases, leaving 10 bases between the germline ends. Germline V gives CDR1 GTSNPN, CDR2 SVGIG (reference sequence). The CDR3 protein is CAWRGGQYNEQFF. The DNA of the CDR3 is TGTGCCTGGAGGGGGGGGCAGTACAATGAGCAGTTCTTC.

The chain uses TRBV2 and TRBJ2-7; D possibly corresponds to TRBD1 (6 bases). The germline CDR1 and CDR2 sequences are SNHLY and FYNNEI. V gave up 11 bases and J gave up 2 bases, with 16 bases separating them. CDR3 length: 13 residues. The CDR3 sequence: CAESRDIAYEQYF. The CDR3 DNA is TGTGCCGAAAGCCGGGACATCGCCTACGAGCAGTACTTC.

The CDR3 region is CASSSSGTVTEAFF. Written as DNA, the CDR3 is TGTGCCAGCAGCTCCTCCGGGACAGTCACAGAAGCTTTCTTT. The genes are TRBV7-3 and TRBJ1-1; 7 bases are shared with TRBD1. CDR3 length: 14 amino acids. With 4 bases clipped from V and 8 bases from J, the junction kept 10 bases outside the gene matches. CDR1 SGHTA and CDR2 FQGTGA come from the germline V gene. Using reference TRBV7-3 and TRBJ1-1 for the parts outside the CDR3, the full variable domain is GAGVSQTPSNKVTEKGKYVELRCDPISGHTALYWYRQSLGQGPEFLIYFQGTGAADDSGLPNDRFFAVRPEGSVSTLKIQRTERGDSAVYLCASSSSGTVTEAFFGQGTRLTVV.

This chain uses TRBV6-1 with TRBJ2-5; 9 nucleotides align to TRBD1. The V gene's germline CDR1 is MNHNS and CDR2 SASEGT. This CDR3 is built from 15 residues. V shed 8 bases and J 4 bases; nucleotides not matched to a gene: 11. The DNA of the CDR3 is TGTGCCAGCGTGGGACAGGGTTGGAATTCAGAGACCCAGTACTTC. Its protein is CASVGQGWNSETQYF.

The chain's CDR3 is CASSLLDSPNTNEKLFF. The CDR3 DNA is TGTGCCAGCAGCTTACTCGACAGCCCAAATACTAATGAAAAACTGTTTTTT. The rearrangement joins TRBV7-6 to TRBJ1-4; tentatively, D is TRBD1 (5 bases). This CDR3 region has 17 residues. Trimming cost V 2 bases and J 2 bases, with 15 bases left between them. Germline values: CDR1 SGHVS, CDR2 FNYEAQ. Supplemented by reference TRBV7-6 and TRBJ1-4, the full variable domain reads GAGVSQSPRYKVTKRGQDVALRCDPISGHVSLYWYRQALGQGPEFLTYFNYEAQQDKSGLPNDRFSAERPEGSISTLTIQRTEQRDSAMYRCASSLLDSPNTNEKLFFGSGTQLSVL.

The chain is built from TRBV4-2 and TRBJ2-2; 13 nucleotides line up with TRBD2. The length of the CDR3 is 16 residues. V lost 4 bases, J lost 7 bases, and 6 bases stayed unmatched. Germline V lookup: CDR1 LGHNA, CDR2 YNFKEQ. CDR3 amino acids: CASSPRTSGGFGELFF. In DNA, the CDR3 is TGTGCCAGCAGCCCACGGACTAGCGGGGGTTTCGGGGAGCTGTTTTTT.

This chain links TRBV6-5 with TRBJ1-2; TRBD1 matches at 9 bases. The CDR3 consists of 13 residues. J gave up 6 bases and V 4 bases, and 3 bases lay outside the gene matches. Germline CDR1 and CDR2: MNHEY and SVGAGI. DNA of the CDR3: TGTGCCAGCAGTTTCGACAGGGGGAATGGCTACACCTTC. Protein product: CASSFDRGNGYTF.

The V gene is TRBV19, the J gene TRBJ1-4; no clear D gene. The CDR3 contains 16 residues. Trimming removed 5 bases from V and 0 bases from J, with 13 bases in between. CDR1 LNHDA and CDR2 SQIVND come from the germline V gene (reference sequence). This chain's CDR3 is CASSSAGRATNEKLFF. CDR3 in DNA: TGTGCCAGTAGTTCCGCCGGGCGGGCAACTAATGAAAAACTGTTTTTT.

V and J are TRBV15 and TRBJ2-2; TRBD2 matches at 10 bases. The CDR3 totals 18 residues. Germline V gene data show CDR1 as LNHNV and CDR2 as YYDKDF (reference sequence). J was trimmed by 6 bases and V by 1 base; bases with no gene match: 11. The CDR3, as DNA: TGTGCCACCAGCAGAGGTGGGGCTAGCGGGAGAATTGCCGGGGAGCTGTTTTTT. Translating it yields CATSRGGASGRIAGELFF.

V gene TRBV7-2 combines with J gene TRBJ2-7; D may be TRBD2 (5 bases). Germline V gives CDR1 SGHTA, CDR2 FQGNSA. The CDR3 has 15 amino acids. V dropped 1 base and J dropped 0 bases, with 10 bases sitting between them. CDR3 loop: CASSLGWSGSYEQYF. Here the CDR3 DNA reads TGTGCCAGCAGCTTAGGGTGGAGCGGCTCCTACGAGCAGTACTTC.

The chain combines TRBV28 with TRBJ1-2, with a weak D call TRBD1 (5 bases). V gave up 7 bases and J gave up 8 bases, with 20 bases separating them. The germline gives CDR1 MDHEN, CDR2 SYDVKM. The CDR3 contains 14 residues. CDR3: CASTNTKGRLGYTF. The CDR3 nucleotides read TGTGCCAGCACTAACACTAAGGGGCGGCTCGGCTACACCTTC.

The chain uses TRBV4-1 and TRBJ1-1; TRBD1 is a possible D gene (6 bases). This CDR3 has 14 amino acids. V was pared by 0 bases and J by 4 bases, with 9 bases between. Looked up from germline, CDR1 is MGHRA and CDR2 is YSYEKL. The CDR3 sequence: CASSQDRGGTEAFF. Written as DNA, the CDR3 is TGCGCCAGCAGCCAAGATCGAGGGGGCACTGAAGCTTTCTTT.

The rearrangement joins TRBV5-5 to TRBJ1-5; 7 bases map to TRBD1. CDR1 is SGHKS and CDR2 is YYEKEE in the germline V gene (reference sequence). Losses at the gene ends were 4 bases for V and 5 bases for J; bases not matched to a gene: 9. The CDR3 has 15 amino acids. CDR3 protein: CASSPGQWVDQPQHF. The CDR3 DNA follows: TGTGCCAGCAGCCCGGGACAGTGGGTCGATCAGCCCCAGCATTTT.

CDR3 nucleotide sequence: TGTGCCAGCAGCCATCATGGGACTAGCGAATCCAATGAGCAGTTCTTC. Its protein is CASSHHGTSESNEQFF. The chain links TRBV4-2 to TRBJ2-1, with 10 bases identical to TRBD2. Trimming took 3 bases from V and 6 from J; bases not matched to a gene: 8. The length of the CDR3 is 16 residues. In germline, CDR1 is LGHNA, CDR2 YNFKEQ.

The J gene is TRBJ1-2, the V gene TRBV4-1; tentative D call: TRBD1 (6 bases). The CDR3 sequence is 14 residues long. The V end was cut by 3 bases, the J end by 8 bases, with 16 bases between. Germline V gene sequence: CDR1 MGHRA, CDR2 YSYEKL. CDR3 in amino acids: CASSHVGGGNGYTF. In nucleotides, the CDR3 is TGCGCCAGCAGCCACGTCGGGGGGGGCAACGGCTACACCTTC.

This sequence joins TRBV10-3 and TRBJ2-7; 8 bases are shared with TRBD1. The junction had 4 bases not matched to a gene; V was cut back by 6 bases and J by 6 bases. Germline CDR1 and CDR2: ENHRY and SYGVKD. The CDR3 is 12 amino acids. CDR3 sequence: CAISWTGSEQYF. CDR3 coding DNA: TGTGCCATCAGCTGGACAGGGAGCGAGCAGTACTTC.